The 14 T cell receptor beta chains below were found in one sample sequenced in a study of cytomegalovirus exposure and HLA in healthy donors. The repertoire was sequenced with immunoSEQ multiplex PCR; TCRdb's copy has only in-frame clones and lacks some. The sample lists 200,000 or so clones; over 65% were seen once. Material: PBMCs. The receptors shown here come from a man aged 18 to 29 in good health and CMV-seropositive.

The J gene is TRBJ1-5, the V gene TRBV27; a possible D gene is TRBD1 (5 bases). The CDR3 consists of 13 residues. Germline CDR1 reads MNHEY; CDR2 reads SMNVEV (reference sequence). Trimming removed 4 bases at V and 5 bases at J, with 9 bases between. CDR3 loop: CASSSQGYQPQHF. The CDR3 DNA sequence: TGTGCCAGCAGTTCGCAGGGTTATCAGCCCCAGCATTTT.

With respect to this clone: This specimen includes other DNA sequences encoding the same CDR3. This chain links TRBV7-3 with TRBJ2-1, with TRBD1 identical over 7 bases. CDR3 length: 13 amino acids. J was trimmed by 4 bases and V by 3 bases; bases with no gene match: 0. CDR1 is SGHTA and CDR2 is FQGTGA in the germline V gene. As DNA, the CDR3 is TGTGCCAGCAGCTTGGGACAGTACAATGAGCAGTTCTTC. Translating it yields CASSLGQYNEQFF.

The J gene is TRBJ2-1, the V gene TRBV9, with 7 bases identical to TRBD2. This CDR3 has 14 residues. J lost 6 bases, V lost 4 bases, and 7 bases had no gene match. CDR1 is SGDLS and CDR2 is YYNGEE in the germline V gene. CDR3 sequence reads: CASSPSGRVNEQFF. CDR3 in DNA: TGTGCCAGCAGCCCCTCAGGGAGGGTCAATGAGCAGTTCTTC.

The chain is built from TRBV4-1 and TRBJ2-1; 8 positions match TRBD2. Trimming took 4 bases from V and 6 from J; bases not matched to a gene: 8. CDR1 is MGHRA and CDR2 is YSYEKL in the germline V gene. The CDR3 has 15 amino acids. CDR3 nucleotide sequence: TGCGCCAGCAGCCCCGGACTAGCCCAACTCAATGAGCAGTTCTTC. Protein product: CASSPGLAQLNEQFF.

This rearrangement joins TRBV27 to TRBJ1-3; 8 nucleotides align to TRBD1. V was clipped by 5 bases and J by 3 bases; unmatched bases: 3. Germline V gives CDR1 MNHEY, CDR2 SMNVEV (reference sequence). The CDR3 loop spans 14 amino acids. CDR3 DNA: TGTGCCAGCAGTCGGGACAGGATTGGAAACACCATATATTTT. It codes for CASSRDRIGNTIYF.

The rearrangement uses TRBV2 and TRBJ1-2; possible D gene TRBD1, 6 bases. The ends were cut back, 6 bases at V and 0 bases at J, with 14 bases in the middle. The CDR3 has 15 residues. The germline V gene encodes CDR1 SNHLY and CDR2 FYNNEI. The CDR3 sequence: CASSRTRTANYGYTF. The CDR3 DNA follows: TGTGCCAGCAGCCGAACTCGGACAGCTAACTATGGCTACACCTTC. The whole variable domain, filled in from reference TRBV2 and TRBJ1-2, reads EPEVTQTPSHQVTQMGQEVILRCVPISNHLYFYWYRQILGQKVEFLVSFYNNEISEKSEIFDDQFSVERPDGSNFTLKIRSTKLEDSAMYFCASSRTRTANYGYTFGSGTRLTVV.

The V call is TRBV5-1, the J call TRBJ2-4, with 10 bases aligning to TRBD2. The CDR3 loop spans 16 amino acids. Germline trimming cut 9 bases from V and 5 bases from J; bases unmatched to any gene: 14. Per germline, CDR1 SGHRS and CDR2 YFSETQ. This chain's CDR3 is CATQAASGREENIQYF. CDR3 nucleotides: TGCGCCACCCAGGCCGCCAGCGGGAGGGAGGAAAACATTCAGTACTTC.

This chain joins TRBV6-1 and TRBJ1-2; D is unclear. Germline V gene sequence: CDR1 MNHNS, CDR2 SASEGT. V shed 5 bases and J shed 6 bases, with 4 bases lying between them. This CDR3 spans 10 amino acids. CDR3 loop: CASSQNGYTF. The CDR3 bases are TGTGCCAGCAGTCAAAATGGCTACACCTTC.

The genes are TRBV6-5 and TRBJ2-7, with 8 bases lining up with TRBD2. Germline-derived CDR1 and CDR2 are MNHEY and SVGAGI. The CDR3 covers 14 residues. V was clipped by 6 bases and J by 0 bases; unmatched bases: 4. The CDR3 DNA reads TGTGCCAGCAGAACTAGCGGCAACTCCTACGAGCAGTACTTC. Translating it yields CASRTSGNSYEQYF.

The gene calls are TRBV30 and TRBJ2-7, with D perhaps matching TRBD1 (7 bases). There are 14 residues in the CDR3. Germline CDR1 is GTSNPN and CDR2 is SVGIG (reference sequence). Trimming took 1 base from V and 1 from J, leaving 11 bases between them. The CDR3 sequence is CAWSAQGGSYEQYF. The CDR3 DNA follows: TGTGCCTGGAGTGCCCAGGGGGGTTCCTACGAGCAGTACTTC.

The J gene is TRBJ2-7, the V gene TRBV28, with D maybe TRBD2 (6 bases). V lost 6 bases, J lost 0 bases, and 27 bases lay in between. CDR1 and CDR2 (germline): MDHEN, SYDVKM. The CDR3 runs to 19 residues. CDR3 sequence: CASSPWGRGALVNSYEQYF. Written as DNA, the CDR3 is TGTGCCAGCAGCCCCTGGGGACGCGGGGCGCTGGTAAACTCCTACGAGCAGTACTTC.

This chain joins TRBV6-5 and TRBJ1-1; D may be TRBD1 (5 bases). The germline V gene encodes CDR1 MNHEY and CDR2 SVGAGI. The V end lost 6 bases, the J end lost 7 bases, and 21 bases lay between the germline ends. This CDR3 comprises 15 residues. The CDR3 sequence: CASSRGDGAAFEAFF. The DNA for the CDR3 is TGTGCCAGCAGCCGGGGGGATGGAGCGGCATTTGAAGCTTTCTTT.

This chain connects TRBV9 to TRBJ1-1, with D perhaps matching TRBD1 (5 bases). The V end lost 0 bases, the J end lost 3 bases, and 9 bases lay between the germline ends. The CDR3 sequence is 14 residues long. Germline loops: CDR1 SGDLS, CDR2 YYNGEE. CDR3 sequence: CASSVGGSDTEAFF. CDR3 nucleotides: TGTGCCAGCAGCGTAGGGGGCTCGGACACTGAAGCTTTCTTT.

V and J are TRBV5-6 and TRBJ2-3, with 7 positions matching TRBD1. Per germline, CDR1 SGHDT and CDR2 YYEEEE. The length of the CDR3 is 14 residues. J lost 3 bases, V lost 6 bases, and 7 bases had no gene match. The CDR3, as DNA: TGTGCCAGCACCCCGACAGGGAAAACAGATACGCAGTATTTT. Its protein is CASTPTGKTDTQYF.